This passage covers 15 T cell receptor beta chains from one sample sequenced in a study of T cell repertoires in cytomegalovirus infection. MiXCR was run by TCRdb on the reads, yielding one entry per CDR3 protein. Of a few hundred thousand distinct CDR3 sequences listed, approximately 26% are singletons. What was sequenced was PBMCs. The source of these receptors is a human donor in good health (CMV status not recorded). Some clones in this sample may be carry-over from other donors' samples.

This chain connects TRBV20-1 to TRBJ1-4, with TRBD1 as a possible D gene (6 bases). The CDR3 runs to 16 residues. Deletions cut 3 bases from V and 8 bases from J, with 22 bases between. CDR1 is DFQATT and CDR2 is SNEGSKA in the germline V gene (reference sequence). CDR3 nucleotides: TGCAGTGCTAGCAGGGGAGGAAGTGGAGAGGGGGAAAAACTGTTTTTT. This encodes CSASRGGSGEGEKLFF.

This chain connects TRBV28 to TRBJ1-1; 8 bases are a match to TRBD1. V trimming: 1 base; J trimming: 3 bases; junction bases outside the gene matches: 19. This CDR3 has 20 amino acids. CDR1 is MDHEN and CDR2 is SYDVKM in the germline V gene. The CDR3 reads CASSLLRRTGKLKWYTEAFF. The CDR3 DNA is TGTGCCAGCAGTTTATTAAGGCGGACAGGGAAACTTAAATGGTACACTGAAGCTTTCTTT. The full variable domain, with the rest looked up from reference TRBV28 and TRBJ1-1, is DVKVTQSSRYLVKRTGEKVFLECVQDMDHENMFWYRQDPGLGLRLIYFSYDVKMKEKGDIPEGYSVSREKKERFSLILESASTNQTSMYLCASSLLRRTGKLKWYTEAFFGQGTRLTVV.

This clonotype appeared many times. The chain has TRBV7-2 and TRBJ2-1; D tentatively fits TRBD1 or TRBD2 (5 bases each). The CDR3 totals 15 residues. Trimming cost V 3 bases and J 6 bases, with 15 bases left between them. Germline V gene data show CDR1 as SGHTA and CDR2 as FQGNSA. The CDR3 DNA follows: TGTGCCAGCAGCTTGATAGAGGGGCGGCCCAATGAGCAGTTCTTC. Its protein product is CASSLIEGRPNEQFF.

This clonotype appeared a few times. The V and J genes are TRBV7-2 and TRBJ1-5, with D maybe TRBD1 (5 bases). The V end was cut by 1 base, the J end by 3 bases, with 10 bases between. Germline CDR1 SGHTA, CDR2 FQGNSA. This CDR3 region has 15 residues. CDR3 sequence (DNA): TGTGCCAGCAGCTTAGTGGGGGTCACCAATCAGCCCCAGCATTTT. The encoded protein is CASSLVGVTNQPQHF.

This CDR3 reads CASSNRGGRAFF. CDR3 sequence (DNA): TGTGCCAGCAGCAATAGGGGGGGTCGGGCTTTCTTT. The chain couples TRBV3-1 to TRBJ1-1; TRBD1 might be the D (6 bases). The CDR3 contains 12 residues. CDR1 LGHDT and CDR2 YNNKEL come from the germline V gene (reference sequence). Trimming cost V 5 bases and J 11 bases, with 15 bases left between them.

V and J are TRBV19 and TRBJ2-1; D is ambiguous. The CDR3 is 18 amino acids. With 3 bases removed from V and 4 bases from J, the gap between germline ends came to 22 bases. The V gene's germline CDR1 is LNHDA and CDR2 SQIVND (reference sequence). CDR3 sequence: CASSINGKFSRAYNEQFF. In DNA form, the CDR3 reads TGTGCCAGTAGTATTAACGGCAAATTTTCCCGAGCATACAATGAGCAGTTCTTC.

This clonotype has a count of ten or more. The chain has TRBV7-2 and TRBJ2-5, with 9 positions matching TRBD2. The J segment lost 4 bases and the V segment lost 5 bases, leaving 2 bases of the junction unmatched. Germline loops: CDR1 SGHTA, CDR2 FQGNSA. This CDR3 comprises 13 residues. The CDR3 reads CASSQGLAETQYF. CDR3 nucleotides: TGTGCCAGCAGCCAGGGACTAGCAGAGACCCAGTACTTC.

This clonotype was detected only a few times. V is TRBV5-4 and J is TRBJ1-1; tentatively, D is TRBD1 (6 bases). CDR1 and CDR2 (germline): SGHNT, YYREEE (reference sequence). V shed 4 bases and J shed 11 bases, with 27 bases lying between them. This CDR3 contains 16 residues. Here the CDR3 reads CASSKKNPDLSRGAFF. CDR3 nucleotide sequence: TGTGCCAGCAGCAAGAAGAACCCGGACCTGTCGAGGGGGGCTTTCTTT.

V gene TRBV30 combines with J gene TRBJ1-2; D call uncertain. Trimming cost V 0 bases and J 2 bases, with 7 bases left between them. The CDR3 totals 13 residues. The V gene's germline CDR1 is GTSNPN and CDR2 SVGIG (reference sequence). CDR3 loop: CAWSVLENYGYTF. CDR3 nucleotide sequence: TGTGCCTGGAGTGTACTGGAGAACTATGGCTACACCTTC.

The rearrangement links TRBV2 to TRBJ2-5; possible D gene TRBD1, 5 bases. Trimming cost V 7 bases and J 6 bases, with 12 bases left between them. The CDR3 sequence is 12 residues long. Germline CDR1 and CDR2: SNHLY and FYNNEI. CDR3 in amino acids: CASITGPKTQYF. In nucleotides, the CDR3 is TGTGCCAGCATAACAGGTCCTAAGACCCAGTACTTC.

The CDR3 nucleotides are TGTGCCAGCAGTTTCCTTGGCAGGAGCTCCTATAATTCACCCCTCCACTTT. As protein: CASSFLGRSSYNSPLHF. This chain connects TRBV27 to TRBJ1-6, with D uncertain. This CDR3 contains 17 residues. The V end was cut by 3 bases, the J end by 0 bases, with 12 bases between. Germline V gives CDR1 MNHEY, CDR2 SMNVEV (reference sequence).

The sample holds many counts of this clonotype. The chain is built from TRBV11-2 and TRBJ2-5, with 8 bases lining up with TRBD1. This CDR3 is built from 11 residues. CDR1 and CDR2 from the germline V gene are SGHAT and FQNNGV. J lost 9 bases, V lost 4 bases, and 1 base had no gene match. For the CDR3, the DNA is TGTGCCAGCAGCTCGGACAGGGCCCAGTACTTC. Its protein product is CASSSDRAQYF.

This clonotype has more than one count but fewer than ten. The CDR3 sequence is CASSGKTLNTEAFF. The CDR3 bases are TGTGCCAGTAGTGGGAAGACACTAAACACTGAAGCTTTCTTT. V usage is TRBV19 and J usage is TRBJ1-1; D unclear. This CDR3 comprises 14 residues. V lost 5 bases to trimming and J lost 2 bases, with 12 bases between them. Germline assignment: CDR1 LNHDA and CDR2 SQIVND (reference sequence).

The chain is built from TRBV7-8 and TRBJ2-1, with 9 nucleotides matching TRBD2. V lost 5 bases, J lost 3 bases, and 14 bases stayed unmatched. Germline V gene lookup returns CDR1 SGHVS and CDR2 FQNEAQ. The CDR3 length is 18 residues. The CDR3 protein is CASSRLVAGVGHYNEQFF. CDR3 nucleotide sequence: TGTGCCAGCAGCCGACTTGTAGCGGGAGTTGGGCACTACAATGAGCAGTTCTTC.

The V and J genes are TRBV7-9 and TRBJ1-4; the D is unclear. V shed 1 base and J shed 0 bases, with 18 bases lying between them. The CDR3 length is 19 residues. Germline V gives CDR1 SEHNR, CDR2 FQNEAQ (reference sequence). CDR3 residues: CASSLVPWSSLTTNEKLFF. CDR3 DNA: TGTGCCAGCAGCTTAGTCCCGTGGAGTTCCCTCACAACTAATGAAAAACTGTTTTTT.